These 20 T cell receptor beta chains share one sample of origin, sequenced in a study of blood T cell repertoires in COVID-19. Clones were sequenced by immunoSEQ multiplex PCR, and TCRdb holds only the in-frame ones, with some missing. Of 150,000 to 200,000 clones listed, roughly 80% are singletons. What was sequenced was PBMCs or T cells enriched from blood (not recorded which). The origin of the receptors is a man aged 40-50 years who had recovered from COVID-19.

This clone was seen just once. The chain uses TRBV7-2 and TRBJ1-5; D gene ambiguous. Germline lookup yields CDR1 SGHTA and CDR2 FQGNSA. Trimming took off 1 base at V and 5 bases at J, with 9 bases between the two ends. The CDR3 sequence is 14 residues long. The DNA of the CDR3 is TGTGCCAGCAGCTTAGTCGCGGGCGATCAGCCCCAGCATTTT. This codes for CASSLVAGDQPQHF.

This chain uses TRBV29-1 with TRBJ2-1; TRBD2 agrees at 12 bases. Germline V lookup: CDR1 SQVTM, CDR2 ANQGSEA. The CDR3 has 14 amino acids. With V trimmed by 6 bases and J by 2 bases, 2 bases remained unmatched. The CDR3 loop is CSVGLAGTYNEQFF. CDR3 in DNA: TGCAGCGTAGGACTAGCGGGGACCTACAATGAGCAGTTCTTC.

CDR3 amino acids: CATSGGGVGASNQPQHF. CDR3 DNA: TGTGCCACCAGCGGGGGGGGTGTGGGCGCAAGCAATCAGCCCCAGCATTTT. V and J are TRBV15 and TRBJ1-5, with a possible D match to TRBD1 (5 bases). CDR3 size: 17 residues. Germline V gene lookup returns CDR1 LNHNV and CDR2 YYDKDF (reference sequence). Trimming removed 5 bases at V and 1 base at J, with 18 bases between.

The chain couples TRBV7-2 to TRBJ1-6, with D tentatively TRBD1 (6 bases). The V gene lost 6 bases and the J gene lost 8 bases, with 20 bases spanning the gap. The CDR3 has 16 residues. CDR1 and CDR2 from the germline V gene are SGHTA and FQGNSA. DNA of the CDR3: TGTGCCAGCAGTGACCAGACCAGGGGAGGGTATTCACCCCTCCACTTT. Its protein product is CASSDQTRGGYSPLHF.

This clone turned up a few times. V usage is TRBV6-2 or TRBV6-3 and J usage is TRBJ2-7; possibly TRBD1 for D (6 bases). The CDR3 has 14 amino acids. Between the trimmed V and J ends, which lost 2 bases and 0 bases, there was a span of 8 bases. Germline V gives CDR1 MNHEY, CDR2 SVGEGT. The CDR3 region has the DNA TGTGCCAGCAGTTACCTACAGGGCTCCTACGAGCAGTACGTC. It is translated as CASSYLQGSYEQYV.

CDR3 sequence: CATSEGAWQFF. The CDR3 nucleotides read TGTGCCACCAGTGAAGGGGCCTGGCAGTTCTTC. This rearrangement joins TRBV24-1 to TRBJ2-1; a weak D match, TRBD1 (5 bases). There are 11 residues in the CDR3. Germline CDR1 KGHDR, CDR2 SFDVKD. Trimming took 4 bases from V and 12 from J, leaving 9 bases between them.

The chain uses TRBV15 and TRBJ2-5; 7 bases fit TRBD1. CDR1 and CDR2 (germline): LNHNV, YYDKDF (reference sequence). Trimming cost V 4 bases and J 1 base; bases outside gene matches: 3. The CDR3 spans 14 residues. CDR3 residues: CATSKRQGQETQYF. CDR3 coding DNA: TGTGCCACCAGCAAGCGACAGGGCCAAGAGACCCAGTACTTC.

The genes are TRBV6-5 and TRBJ1-5, with TRBD1 matching over 7 bases. CDR1 MNHEY and CDR2 SVGAGI come from the germline V gene. The CDR3 extends over 14 amino acids. In DNA, the CDR3 is TGTGCAGTTTACCCCCGGACAGGTGATCAGCCCCAGCATTTT. Translating gives CAVYPRTGDQPQHF.

This chain connects TRBV29-1 to TRBJ1-5; D call uncertain. The length of the CDR3 is 12 residues. V lost 5 bases and J lost 4, with 9 bases in between. The germline CDR1 and CDR2 sequences are SQVTM and ANQGSEA. DNA of the CDR3: TGCAGCGTTCTACAGCCAAATCAGCCCCAGCATTTT. This sequence encodes CSVLQPNQPQHF.

The count of this clone is one. J is TRBJ1-3 and V is TRBV30; D gene uncertain. Germline V CDR1 and CDR2: GTSNPN, SVGIG (reference sequence). V was shortened by 2 bases and J by 0 bases, with 17 bases between the two germline ends. The CDR3 has 17 amino acids. CDR3 coding DNA: TGTGCCTGGAGTCGAAGCCCCCCGATTAGCTCTGGAAACACCATATATTTT. This translates into CAWSRSPPISSGNTIYF.

This chain uses TRBV4-2 with TRBJ2-2, with D possibly TRBD1 on 5 matching bases. Trimming removed 4 bases from V and 1 base from J, with 13 bases in between. The length of the CDR3 is 16 residues. The germline V gene has CDR1 LGHNA and CDR2 YNFKEQ. The CDR3 region has the DNA TGTGCCAGCAGCCCCGTCCACGACAGGAACACCGGGGAGCTGTTTTTT. It translates to CASSPVHDRNTGELFF.

This clone has just a few counts. This chain uses TRBV28 with TRBJ1-2; no definite D call. From germline, CDR1 is MDHEN and CDR2 SYDVKM. The ends were cut back, 2 bases at V and 10 bases at J, with 17 bases in the middle. CDR3 length: 14 amino acids. DNA for the CDR3: TGTGCCAGCAGTTTAATAGAGGGAAAGGTGGACTACACCTTC. Protein: CASSLIEGKVDYTF.

This sequence joins TRBV7-2 and TRBJ2-1; perhaps TRBD2 as D (6 bases). CDR3 length: 15 amino acids. The germline V and J ends were trimmed by 6 bases and 0 bases, with 12 bases remaining between them. Germline V gives CDR1 SGHTA, CDR2 FQGNSA. The CDR3 reads CASRRDLSSYNEQFF. The CDR3 nucleotides are TGTGCCAGCAGAAGGGACTTAAGCTCCTACAATGAGCAGTTCTTC.

This chain links TRBV6-5 with TRBJ1-3; the D gene is possibly TRBD1 (5 bases). The germline V and J ends were trimmed by 6 bases and 7 bases, with 16 bases remaining between them. Germline assignment: CDR1 MNHEY and CDR2 SVGAGI. The CDR3 totals 14 residues. The CDR3 DNA sequence: TGTGCCAGCAGCCCAGGGTGGTTGGGGAACACCATATATTTT. Its protein is CASSPGWLGNTIYF.

V gene TRBV12-3 or TRBV12-4 combines with J gene TRBJ1-1, with 7 bases fitting TRBD1. J lost 7 bases, V lost 5 bases, and 4 bases had no gene match. The CDR3 is made up of 12 amino acids. For the CDR3, the DNA is TGTGCCAGCAGTACGACAGGGTATGAAGCTTTCTTT. This gives the protein CASSTTGYEAFF.

This sequence joins TRBV5-4 and TRBJ2-5, with 7 bases aligning to TRBD2. The CDR3 length is 17 residues. J gave up 0 bases and V 1 base, and 9 bases lay outside the gene matches. Germline CDR1 SGHNT, CDR2 YYREEE (reference sequence). The CDR3 bases are TGTGCCAGCAGCTTGTTCGGGCTAGCGGAGTACCAAGAGACCCAGTACTTC. Translated, it gives CASSLFGLAEYQETQYF.

The chain carries TRBV7-3 and TRBJ1-2, with D unresolved. V lost 0 bases and J 7 bases, leaving 12 bases between the germline ends. This CDR3 is built from 14 residues. Germline V lookup: CDR1 SGHTA, CDR2 FQGTGA. The CDR3 coding sequence is TGTGCCAGCAGCTTAACGAAATCCTCCGGTGGCTACACCTTC. Residues: CASSLTKSSGGYTF. The entire variable domain, with the rest obtained from reference TRBV7-3 and TRBJ1-2, is as follows: GAGVSQTPSNKVTEKGKYVELRCDPISGHTALYWYRQSLGQGPEFLIYFQGTGAADDSGLPNDRFFAVRPEGSVSTLKIQRTERGDSAVYLCASSLTKSSGGYTFGSGTRLTVV.

This chain connects TRBV6-5 to TRBJ1-1; no definite D call. The germline V gene encodes CDR1 MNHEY and CDR2 SVGAGI. CDR3 length equals 12 residues. Deletions cut 6 bases from V and 11 bases from J, with 16 bases between. CDR3 sequence reads: CASRPSSGGAFF. The CDR3 DNA is TGTGCCAGCAGGCCTAGTTCCGGAGGGGCTTTCTTT.

Only one count was recorded for this clone. The chain is built from TRBV6-2 or TRBV6-3 and TRBJ2-3; possible D gene TRBD2, 6 bases. V was pared by 0 bases and J by 2 bases, with 15 bases between. This CDR3 comprises 17 residues. The germline gives CDR1 MNHEY, CDR2 SVGEGT. CDR3 DNA sequence: TGTGCCAGCAGTTACTCCGGGAACGGAGGGGTCACAGATACGCAGTATTTT. Translation: CASSYSGNGGVTDTQYF.

The chain combines TRBV24-1 with TRBJ2-1; possibly TRBD2 for D (6 bases). V gave up 4 bases and J gave up 7 bases, with 16 bases separating them. CDR3 length equals 15 residues. From germline, CDR1 is KGHDR and CDR2 SFDVKD. The CDR3 sequence is CATSDPGSSVNEQFF. The CDR3 DNA is TGTGCCACCAGTGACCCCGGGTCTAGCGTTAATGAGCAGTTCTTC.